This TCR beta chain was obtained from a study of T cell repertoires in cytomegalovirus infection. Background on the study: Public TCR beta signatures indicated both CMV infection and matching HLA type. Study results and caveats: CMV-specific TCR beta clonotypes restricted by HLA-C were the ones dominating the ex vivo response.

Comments on this clonotype: Its antigen remains unidentified.

Germline CDR1 SGHRS, CDR2 YFSETQ. V lost 0 bases to trimming and J lost 4 bases; unmatched junction nucleotides: 3. The CDR3 totals 15 residues. MiXCR was run by TCRdb on the reads, yielding one entry per CDR3 protein. The sample carries 700,000 to 950,000 distinct CDR3 sequences, about 33% recorded once. The V gene is TRBV5-1, the J gene TRBJ2-3; 9 bases agree with TRBD1. This clonotype was sampled from a human donor in good health (CMV status not recorded). Some clones in this sample may be carry-over from other donors' samples. This sample comprised cultured CD8+ T cells from PBMCs, obtained from culture after CMV antigen stimulation. DNA of the CDR3: TGCGCCAGCAGCTTGGACGGGACAGGGTCAGATACGCAGTATTTT. The encoded protein is CASSLDGTGSDTQYF.